This TCR beta chain is drawn from a study of breast tumors, draining lymph nodes, adjacent tissues. General observations from the study: Tumors had less TCR diversity than lymph nodes, more than nontumor tissue. Data fit most tumor T cells coming from lymph node, expanding in tumor. Luminal-like breast cancer showed significantly higher tumor–nontumor repertoire similarity than basal-like. The lymph node origin of tumor T cells was framed as consistent with a hypothesis, not demonstrated.

The lymph nodes were axillary draining lymph nodes from breast cancer patients. TCRdb ran MiXCR on the multiplex PCR reads and lists one entry per CDR3 protein. The sample contains about 230,000 distinct CDR3 sequences, about 30% of which appear only once. The CDR3 length is 18 residues. Germline CDR1 MNHEY, CDR2 SVGAGI. V was pared by 2 bases and J by 10 bases, with 17 bases of the junction left unmatched. In its sample, this clonotype was seen once. Its antigen is still unknown. Since a much larger clone is just one base distant, this may be a read error. The sequence was obtained from a female donor with breast cancer. Some clones in this sample may be carry-over from other donors' samples. Sequencing used axillary lymph node tissue. The chain combines TRBV6-5 with TRBJ2-3; 11 bases align to TRBD2. The CDR3 sequence: CASSYAPGGSGRANAQYF. In nucleotides, the CDR3 is TGTGCCAGCAGTTACGCCCCGGGGGGTAGCGGGAGGGCCAATGCGCAGTATTTT.